Given below is one T cell receptor (beta chain) in context. Clones were sequenced by immunoSEQ multiplex PCR, and TCRdb holds only the in-frame ones, with some missing. There are about 160,000 clones in the sample; approximately 82% occur only once, and 3.5% to 5% lies in the top ten. The data were taken from a study of blood T cell repertoires in COVID-19. Study overall: The samples span acute and convalescent COVID-19 from the United States, Italy and Spain.

Recovery among Cohort 3 donors was established by two negative PCRs, clearance, or symptom resolution. V was clipped by 4 bases and J by 1 base, with 12 bases between them. The CDR3 is 15 residues long. The germline CDR1 and CDR2 sequences are SGHRS and YFSETQ. This clonotype was sampled from a woman aged 45-65 years who had recovered from COVID-19. The sample consisted of PBMCs or T cells enriched from blood (not recorded which). The chain couples TRBV5-1 to TRBJ2-1; weak D call: TRBD1 (5 bases). In DNA, the CDR3 is TGCGCCAGCAGCCAAACAGGCGCTTCCTACAATGAGCAGTTCTTC. It encodes CASSQTGASYNEQFF.